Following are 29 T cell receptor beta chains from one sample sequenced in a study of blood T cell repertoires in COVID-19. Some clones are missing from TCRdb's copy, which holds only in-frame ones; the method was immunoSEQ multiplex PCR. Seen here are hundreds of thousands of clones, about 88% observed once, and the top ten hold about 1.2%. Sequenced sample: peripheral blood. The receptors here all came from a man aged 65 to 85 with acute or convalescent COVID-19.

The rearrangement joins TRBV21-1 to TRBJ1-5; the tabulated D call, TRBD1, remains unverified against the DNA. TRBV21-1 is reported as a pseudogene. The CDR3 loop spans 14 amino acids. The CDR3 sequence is CASSKVHRGQPQHF. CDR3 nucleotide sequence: TGTGCCAGCAGCAAAGTACACAGGGGACAGCCCCAGCATTTT.

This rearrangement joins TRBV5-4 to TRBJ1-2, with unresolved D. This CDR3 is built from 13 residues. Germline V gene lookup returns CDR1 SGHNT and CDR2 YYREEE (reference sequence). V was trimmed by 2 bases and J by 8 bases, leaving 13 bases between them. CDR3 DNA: TGTGCCAGCAGCTTTTCCCGCTTGGGCGGCTACACCTTC. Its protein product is CASSFSRLGGYTF.

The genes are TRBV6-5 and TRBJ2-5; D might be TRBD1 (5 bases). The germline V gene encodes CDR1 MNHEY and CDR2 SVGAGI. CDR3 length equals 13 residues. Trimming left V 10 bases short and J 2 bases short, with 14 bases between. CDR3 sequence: CATGPGWQETQYF. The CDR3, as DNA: TGTGCCACCGGACCAGGGTGGCAAGAGACCCAGTACTTC.

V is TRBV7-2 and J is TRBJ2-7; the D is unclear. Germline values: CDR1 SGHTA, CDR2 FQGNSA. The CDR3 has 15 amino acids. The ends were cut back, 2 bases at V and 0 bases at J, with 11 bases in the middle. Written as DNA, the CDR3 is TGTGCCAGCAGCTTAATCGCAGGAAGCTCCTACGAGCAGTACTTC. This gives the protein CASSLIAGSSYEQYF. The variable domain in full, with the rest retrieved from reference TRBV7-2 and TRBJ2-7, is GAGVSQSPSNKVTEKGKDVELRCDPISGHTALYWYRQSLGQGLEFLIYFQGNSAPDKSGLPSDRFSAERTGGSVSTLTIQRTQQEDSAVYLCASSLIAGSSYEQYFGPGTRLTVT.

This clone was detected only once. CDR3 residues: CASRGEGLANTGELFF. CDR3 coding DNA: TGCGCCAGCAGAGGGGAGGGCCTCGCGAACACCGGGGAGCTGTTTTTT. The rearrangement uses TRBV5-1 and TRBJ2-2, with 7 bases identical to TRBD2. This CDR3 contains 16 residues. Germline V CDR1 and CDR2: SGHRS, YFSETQ. V gave up 5 bases and J gave up 0 bases; unmatched junction bases: 7. The entire variable domain, with the rest obtained from reference TRBV5-1 and TRBJ2-2, is as follows: KAGVTQTPRYLIKTRGQQVTLSCSPISGHRSVSWYQQTPGQGLQFLFEYFSETQRNKGNFPGRFSGRQFSNSRSEMNVSTLELGDSALYLCASRGEGLANTGELFFGEGSRLTVL.

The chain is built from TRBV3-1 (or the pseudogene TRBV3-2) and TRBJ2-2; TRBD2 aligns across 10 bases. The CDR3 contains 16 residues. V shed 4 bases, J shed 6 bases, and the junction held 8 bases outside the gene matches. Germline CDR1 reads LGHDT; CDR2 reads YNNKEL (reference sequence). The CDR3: CASSPLAGVVAGELFF. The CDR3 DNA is TGTGCCAGCAGCCCCCTAGCGGGAGTAGTAGCCGGGGAGCTGTTTTTT.

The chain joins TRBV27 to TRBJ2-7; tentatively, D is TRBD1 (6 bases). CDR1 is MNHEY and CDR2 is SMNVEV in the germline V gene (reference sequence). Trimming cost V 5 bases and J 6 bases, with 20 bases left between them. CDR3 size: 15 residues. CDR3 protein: CASSNRVLLSGEQYF. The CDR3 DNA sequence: TGTGCCAGCAGTAACAGGGTACTCTTAAGCGGCGAGCAGTACTTC.

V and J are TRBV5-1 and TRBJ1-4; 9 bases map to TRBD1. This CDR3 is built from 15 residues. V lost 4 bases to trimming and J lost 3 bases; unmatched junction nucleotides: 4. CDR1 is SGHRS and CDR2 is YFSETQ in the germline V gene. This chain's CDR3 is CASSKGQGPNEKLFF. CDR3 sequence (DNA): TGCGCCAGCAGCAAGGGACAGGGACCTAATGAAAAACTGTTTTTT.

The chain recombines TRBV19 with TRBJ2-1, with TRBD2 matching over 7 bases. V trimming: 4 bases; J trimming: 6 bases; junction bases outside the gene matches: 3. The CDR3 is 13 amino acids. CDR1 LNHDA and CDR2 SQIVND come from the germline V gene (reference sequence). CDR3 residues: CASSRAGSNEQFF. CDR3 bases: TGTGCCAGTAGTAGAGCGGGGTCCAATGAGCAGTTCTTC. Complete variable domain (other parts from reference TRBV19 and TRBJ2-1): DGGITQSPKYLFRKEGQNVTLSCEQNLNHDAMYWYRQDPGQGLRLIYYSQIVNDFQKGDIAEGYSVSREKKESFPLTVTSAQKNPTAFYLCASSRAGSNEQFFGPGTRLTVL.

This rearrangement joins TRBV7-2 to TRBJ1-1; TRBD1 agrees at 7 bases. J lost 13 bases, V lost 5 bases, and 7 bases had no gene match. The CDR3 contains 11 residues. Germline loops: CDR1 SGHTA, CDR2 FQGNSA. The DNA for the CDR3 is TGTGCCAGCAGCGCCGACAGGGTGGTTTTCTTT. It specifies CASSADRVVFF.

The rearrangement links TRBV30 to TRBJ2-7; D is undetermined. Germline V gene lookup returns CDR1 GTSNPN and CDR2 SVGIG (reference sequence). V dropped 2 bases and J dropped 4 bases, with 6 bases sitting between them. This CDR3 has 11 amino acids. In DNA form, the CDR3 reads TGTGCCTGGAGTTTATATTACGAGCAGTACTTC. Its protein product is CAWSLYYEQYF.

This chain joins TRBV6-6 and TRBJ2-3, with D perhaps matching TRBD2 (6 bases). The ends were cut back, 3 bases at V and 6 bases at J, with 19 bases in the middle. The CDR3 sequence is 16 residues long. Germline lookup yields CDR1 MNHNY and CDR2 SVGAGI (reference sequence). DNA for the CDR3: TGTGCCAGCAGTTATTTTGGTAGCGGCCACGGGGATACGCAGTATTTT. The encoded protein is CASSYFGSGHGDTQYF.

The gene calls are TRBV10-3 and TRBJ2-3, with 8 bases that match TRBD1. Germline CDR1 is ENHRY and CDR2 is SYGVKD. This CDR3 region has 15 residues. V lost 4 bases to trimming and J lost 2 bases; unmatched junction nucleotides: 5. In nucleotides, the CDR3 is TGTGCCATCAGTGCGCAGGGGGCCGCCACAGATACGCAGTATTTT. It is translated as CAISAQGAATDTQYF.

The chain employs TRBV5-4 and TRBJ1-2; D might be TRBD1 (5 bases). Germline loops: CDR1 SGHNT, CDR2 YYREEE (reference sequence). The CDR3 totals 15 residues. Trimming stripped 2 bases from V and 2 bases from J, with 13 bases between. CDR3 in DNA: TGTGCCAGCAGCTTATCGCGCGGGGGGAACTATGGCTACACCTTC. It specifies CASSLSRGGNYGYTF.

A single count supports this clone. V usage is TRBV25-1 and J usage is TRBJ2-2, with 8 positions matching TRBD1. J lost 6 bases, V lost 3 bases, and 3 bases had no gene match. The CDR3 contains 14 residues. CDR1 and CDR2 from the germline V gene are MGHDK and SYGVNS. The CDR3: CASSDRTGSGELFF. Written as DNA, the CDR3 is TGTGCCAGCAGTGATCGGACAGGGTCCGGGGAGCTGTTTTTT.

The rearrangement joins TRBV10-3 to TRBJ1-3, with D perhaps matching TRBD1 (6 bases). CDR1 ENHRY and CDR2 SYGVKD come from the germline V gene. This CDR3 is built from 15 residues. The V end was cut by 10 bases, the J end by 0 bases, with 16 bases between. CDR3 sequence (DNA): TGTGCCACAGTACCGACAGGCCGCTCTGGAAACACCATATATTTT. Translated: CATVPTGRSGNTIYF.

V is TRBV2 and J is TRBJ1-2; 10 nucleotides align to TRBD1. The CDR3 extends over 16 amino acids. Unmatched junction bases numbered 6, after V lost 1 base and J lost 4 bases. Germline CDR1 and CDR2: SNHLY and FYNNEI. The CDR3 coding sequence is TGTGCCAGCAGTGAAGAGGGACAGGGGCGCCCCTATGGCTACACCTTC. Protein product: CASSEEGQGRPYGYTF.

The DNA for the CDR3 is TGTGCCAGCAGCCCCCTGGGGCAGCCACAAGAGACCCAGTACTTC. Encoded protein: CASSPLGQPQETQYF. The J gene is TRBJ2-5, the V gene TRBV7-2, with D possibly matching TRBD1 (5 bases). Germline values: CDR1 SGHTA, CDR2 FQGNSA. With 5 bases removed from V and 2 bases from J, the gap between germline ends came to 15 bases. The CDR3 is 15 residues long.

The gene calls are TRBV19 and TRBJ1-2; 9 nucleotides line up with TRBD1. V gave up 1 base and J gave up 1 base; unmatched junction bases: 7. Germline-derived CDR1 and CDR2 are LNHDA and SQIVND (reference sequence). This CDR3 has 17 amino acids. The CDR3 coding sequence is TGTGCCAGTAGTATAGGGCTACCGGGACAGGGTAACTATGGCTACACCTTC. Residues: CASSIGLPGQGNYGYTF.

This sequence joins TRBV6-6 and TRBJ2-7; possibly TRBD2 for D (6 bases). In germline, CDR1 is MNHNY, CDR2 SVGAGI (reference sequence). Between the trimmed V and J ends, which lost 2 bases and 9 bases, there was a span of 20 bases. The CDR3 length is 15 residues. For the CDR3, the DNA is TGTGCCAGCAGTTACGGCGCCAAGCGGGCCGGGCCGCAGTACTTC. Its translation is CASSYGAKRAGPQYF.

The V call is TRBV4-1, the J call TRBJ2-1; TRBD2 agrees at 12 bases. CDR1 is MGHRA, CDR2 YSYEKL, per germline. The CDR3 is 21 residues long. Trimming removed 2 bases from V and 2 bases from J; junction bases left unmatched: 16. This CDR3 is CASSQPSGRLAGAGPYNEQFF. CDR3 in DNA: TGCGCCAGCAGCCAACCCTCGGGGCGACTAGCGGGAGCTGGCCCCTACAATGAGCAGTTCTTC.

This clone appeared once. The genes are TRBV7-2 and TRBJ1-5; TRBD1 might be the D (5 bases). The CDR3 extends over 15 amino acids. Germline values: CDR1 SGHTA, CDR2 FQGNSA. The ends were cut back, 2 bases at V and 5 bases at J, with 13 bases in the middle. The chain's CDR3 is CASSLLRGFDQPQHF. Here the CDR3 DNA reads TGTGCCAGCAGCTTATTAAGGGGATTCGATCAGCCCCAGCATTTT.

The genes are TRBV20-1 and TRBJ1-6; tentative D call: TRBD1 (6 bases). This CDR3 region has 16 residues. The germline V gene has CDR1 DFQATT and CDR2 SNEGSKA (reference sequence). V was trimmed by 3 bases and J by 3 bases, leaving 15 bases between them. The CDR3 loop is CSASDLQGGYNSPLHF. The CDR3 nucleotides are TGCAGTGCTAGTGATTTACAGGGTGGCTATAATTCACCCCTCCACTTT.

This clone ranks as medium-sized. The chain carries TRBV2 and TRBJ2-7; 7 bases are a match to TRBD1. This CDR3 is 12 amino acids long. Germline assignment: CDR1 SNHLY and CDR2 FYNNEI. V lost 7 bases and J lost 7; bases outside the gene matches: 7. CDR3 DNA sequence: TGTGCCAGCAACTTCGACAGGGAGGAGCAGTACTTC. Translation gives CASNFDREEQYF.

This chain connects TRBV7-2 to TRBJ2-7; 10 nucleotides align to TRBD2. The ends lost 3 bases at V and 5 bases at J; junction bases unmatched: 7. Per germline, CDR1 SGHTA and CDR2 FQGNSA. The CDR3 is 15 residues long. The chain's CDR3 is CASSLGSGRYHEQYF. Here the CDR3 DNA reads TGTGCCAGCAGCTTGGGTAGCGGGAGGTACCACGAGCAGTACTTC.

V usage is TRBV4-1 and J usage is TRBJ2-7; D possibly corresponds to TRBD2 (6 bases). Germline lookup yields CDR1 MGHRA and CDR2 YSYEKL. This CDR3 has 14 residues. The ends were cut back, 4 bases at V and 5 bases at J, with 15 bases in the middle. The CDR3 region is CASSLEGRPHEQYF. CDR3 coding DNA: TGCGCCAGCAGCCTGGAGGGAAGGCCCCACGAGCAGTACTTC.

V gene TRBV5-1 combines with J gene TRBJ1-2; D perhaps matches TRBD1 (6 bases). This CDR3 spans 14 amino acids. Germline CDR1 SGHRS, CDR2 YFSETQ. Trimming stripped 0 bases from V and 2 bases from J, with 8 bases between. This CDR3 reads CASSLDRANYGYTF. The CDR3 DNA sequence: TGCGCCAGCAGCTTGGACAGGGCGAACTATGGCTACACCTTC.

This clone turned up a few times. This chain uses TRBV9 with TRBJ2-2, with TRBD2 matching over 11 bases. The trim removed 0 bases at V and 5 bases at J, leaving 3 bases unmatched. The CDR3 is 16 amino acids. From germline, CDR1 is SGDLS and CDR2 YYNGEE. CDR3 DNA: TGTGCCAGCAGCGTAGTGGCTAGCGGGGGGACCGGGGAGCTGTTTTTT. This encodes CASSVVASGGTGELFF.

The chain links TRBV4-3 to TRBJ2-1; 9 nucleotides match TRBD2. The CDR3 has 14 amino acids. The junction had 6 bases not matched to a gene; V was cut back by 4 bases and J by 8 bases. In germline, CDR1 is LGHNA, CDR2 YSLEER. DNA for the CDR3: TGCGCCAGCAGCCTCATAGCGGGAGCCGATGAGCAGTTCTTC. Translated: CASSLIAGADEQFF.